This T cell receptor beta chain came from a study of T-cell reconstitution after alpha-beta-depleted transplantation in children. The germline V gene encodes CDR1 SGHTA and CDR2 FQGNSA. V was shortened by 2 bases and J by 5 bases, with 15 bases between the two germline ends. This CDR3 region has 15 residues. This clonotype came up a few times. What it recognizes is unknown. Preparing the TCRbeta library involved the use of unique molecular identifiers. One entry per CDR3 protein, called by TCRdb with MiXCR from the PCR reads. The profile shows fewer than 700,000 distinct CDR3 sequences, 20% to 25% of them singletons. General study points: The authors attributed T-cell counts and diversity one year after transplant mostly to newly produced T cells. Alpha-beta T cells present about two months after transplant were reported to originate from several hundred expanded graft clones. Where some patients showed high TCRbeta diversity at day 60, it came from recipient T cells and thymic progenitors that had survived.

The sequencing here drew on PBMCs, mostly from graft donor cells, taken 360 days after TCRalphabeta/CD19-depleted stem cell transplant. The V gene is TRBV7-2, the J gene TRBJ2-5; D is ambiguous. The source is a boy under two years old who had a stem cell transplant for acute myeloid leukemia, so the T cells may come from the graft donor. CDR3 in amino acids: CASSLWGPPGETQYF. CDR3 in DNA: TGTGCCAGCAGCTTATGGGGTCCCCCCGGCGAGACCCAGTACTTC.